The 16 T cell receptor beta chains given below trace back to one sample, sequenced in a study of radiotherapy plus CTLA-4 blockade in lung cancer. Generated by immunoSEQ multiplex PCR, the TCRdb table keeps only in-frame clones and is missing some. The sample has 85,000 to 90,000 clones; 55% to 75% are singletons. The specimen comprised peripheral blood, sampled from a patient treated with radiotherapy plus ipilimumab. These receptors came from a human donor with non-small cell lung cancer that progressed on radiotherapy plus ipilimumab.

The chain joins TRBV15 to TRBJ1-3; D is uncertain. Germline V gene sequence: CDR1 LNHNV, CDR2 YYDKDF (reference sequence). The CDR3 runs 16 residues. V gave up 3 bases and J gave up 3 bases, with 15 bases separating them. CDR3 region: CATSRSPTDLGNTIYF. Here the CDR3 DNA reads TGTGCCACCAGCAGGTCCCCCACAGACCTTGGAAACACCATATATTTT.

This clone was seen only a few times. The V and J genes are TRBV5-5 and TRBJ1-1; D is unclear. CDR1 and CDR2 from the germline V gene are SGHKS and YYEKEE (reference sequence). The V gene lost 3 bases and the J gene lost 5 bases, with 11 bases spanning the gap. The CDR3 runs 13 residues. CDR3 loop: CASSSPLKTEAFF. The CDR3 region has the DNA TGTGCCAGCAGCTCGCCCCTCAAGACTGAAGCTTTCTTT.

The chain joins TRBV4-1 to TRBJ2-7; 11 bases align to TRBD2. Germline V gene lookup returns CDR1 MGHRA and CDR2 YSYEKL. This CDR3 is 15 amino acids long. V dropped 4 bases and J dropped 3; count of bases not matched to a gene: 5. The CDR3 region is CASSPGLAGYYEQYF. As DNA, the CDR3 is TGCGCCAGCAGCCCTGGACTAGCGGGTTACTACGAGCAGTACTTC.

The chain is built from TRBV27 and TRBJ2-1; D not resolved. The CDR3 consists of 14 residues. Germline CDR1 MNHEY, CDR2 SMNVEV (reference sequence). V shed 1 base and J shed 6 bases, with 10 bases lying between them. The CDR3 protein is CASSLWVAFNEQFF. CDR3 DNA: TGTGCCAGCAGTTTATGGGTAGCTTTCAATGAGCAGTTCTTC.

A single count supports this clone. The chain uses TRBV7-6 and TRBJ1-1, with D unclear. Germline CDR1 SGHVS, CDR2 FNYEAQ. There are 13 residues in the CDR3. V lost 5 bases and J 0 bases, leaving 7 bases between the germline ends. For the CDR3, the DNA is TGTGCCAGCAGCCTAGGGATGAACACTGAAGCTTTCTTT. Its protein product is CASSLGMNTEAFF.

This clone has just a few counts. The CDR3 coding sequence is TGTGCCAGCAGTACAGGGTTTGGAAACACCATATATTTT. Translating gives CASSTGFGNTIYF. This sequence joins TRBV2 and TRBJ1-3; a possible D gene is TRBD1 (6 bases). Germline loops: CDR1 SNHLY, CDR2 FYNNEI. The CDR3 is made up of 13 amino acids. The ends were cut back, 5 bases at V and 3 bases at J, with 8 bases in the middle.

This chain connects TRBV2 to TRBJ2-7; D not certain. Germline CDR1 and CDR2: SNHLY and FYNNEI. The V gene lost 3 bases and the J gene lost 2 bases, with 14 bases spanning the gap. CDR3 length: 15 amino acids. CDR3 region: CASSEVGLVAYEQYF. In DNA form, the CDR3 reads TGTGCCAGCAGTGAGGTAGGGCTGGTTGCCTACGAGCAGTACTTC.

The V and J genes are TRBV29-1 and TRBJ1-2, with unresolved D. The CDR3 loop spans 13 amino acids. The germline V gene has CDR1 SQVTM and CDR2 ANQGSEA. V gave up 0 bases and J gave up 4 bases, with 9 bases separating them. CDR3 coding DNA: TGCAGCGTTGAAGATTCCAGGTTCTATGGCTACACCTTC. It specifies CSVEDSRFYGYTF.

This chain uses TRBV19 with TRBJ2-1; the D gene is possibly TRBD1 (5 bases). The V gene lost 0 bases and the J gene lost 4 bases, with 16 bases spanning the gap. Per the germline V gene, CDR1 is LNHDA and CDR2 is SQIVND (reference sequence). The CDR3 is made up of 17 amino acids. In nucleotides, the CDR3 is TGTGCCAGTAGTATAGAGTCAGGGATCACCGGATACAATGAGCAGTTCTTC. Protein product: CASSIESGITGYNEQFF.

The chain employs TRBV4-1 and TRBJ2-7, with D perhaps TRBD1 or TRBD2 (5 bases each). Germline V lookup: CDR1 MGHRA, CDR2 YSYEKL. CDR3 length: 11 residues. The V end lost 1 base, the J end lost 9 bases, and 7 bases lay between the germline ends. CDR3 region: CASSQGDGQYF. CDR3 bases: TGCGCCAGCAGCCAAGGGGACGGGCAGTACTTC.

This chain joins TRBV5-4 and TRBJ1-2; 9 bases map to TRBD1. The germline gives CDR1 SGHNT, CDR2 YYREEE (reference sequence). This CDR3 is 16 amino acids long. The junction had 7 bases not matched to a gene; V was cut back by 4 bases and J by 0 bases. CDR3 in DNA: TGTGCCAGCAGCCCCCCGGGACAGGGATCTAACTATGGCTACACCTTC. Translated, it gives CASSPPGQGSNYGYTF. Combining the CDR3 with reference TRBV5-4 and TRBJ1-2 gives the whole variable domain ETGVTQSPTHLIKTRGQQVTLRCSSQSGHNTVSWYQQALGQGPQFIFQYYREEENGRGNFPPRFSGLQFPNYSSELNVNALELDDSALYLCASSPPGQGSNYGYTFGSGTRLTVV.

The gene calls are TRBV4-1 and TRBJ2-6; tentative D call: TRBD1 (5 bases). CDR3 length: 18 residues. V was trimmed by 4 bases and J by 4 bases, leaving 20 bases between them. Germline-derived CDR1 and CDR2 are MGHRA and YSYEKL. CDR3 coding DNA: TGCGCCAGCAGCCCCCCCGGCAGGGCAGTTGCCGGGGCCAACGTCCTGACTTTC. Amino acids: CASSPPGRAVAGANVLTF.

This clone was seen a few times. This chain uses TRBV7-9 with TRBJ2-1, with 10 bases aligning to TRBD1. V trimming: 4 bases; J trimming: 6 bases; junction bases outside the gene matches: 12. The CDR3 sequence is 17 residues long. CDR1 and CDR2 (germline): SEHNR, FQNEAQ (reference sequence). The chain's CDR3 is CASSSPKGQGTSNEQFF. DNA of the CDR3: TGTGCCAGCAGCTCACCTAAGGGACAGGGGACTTCCAATGAGCAGTTCTTC.

This chain's CDR3 is CASSSYDYGYTF. The CDR3 bases are TGTGCCAGCAGTTCATATGACTATGGCTACACCTTC. The chain combines TRBV28 with TRBJ1-2; D unresolved. V was trimmed by 4 bases and J by 3 bases, leaving 6 bases between them. Germline V gene sequence: CDR1 MDHEN, CDR2 SYDVKM. The CDR3 spans 12 residues.

This sequence joins TRBV4-2 and TRBJ2-7, with TRBD2 matching over 7 bases. The junction had 9 bases not matched to a gene; V was cut back by 0 bases and J by 7 bases. The CDR3 contains 15 residues. Germline V gene sequence: CDR1 LGHNA, CDR2 YNFKEQ. The chain's CDR3 is CASSQDGGGTGEQYF. The CDR3 nucleotides are TGTGCCAGCAGCCAAGATGGCGGGGGTACGGGAGAGCAGTACTTC.

The chain employs TRBV18 and TRBJ2-5, with 9 nucleotides matching TRBD1. This CDR3 region has 16 residues. Unmatched junction bases numbered 7, after V lost 3 bases and J lost 2 bases. Looked up from germline, CDR1 is KGHSH and CDR2 is LQKENI. The CDR3 sequence: CASSPTVGQGQETQYF. The DNA for the CDR3 is TGTGCCAGCTCACCTACCGTGGGACAGGGTCAAGAGACCCAGTACTTC.